The 20 T cell receptor beta chains listed next were all sequenced from one sample in a study of T cell changes during pregnancy in multiple sclerosis. The protocol was immunoSEQ multiplex PCR, while the TCRdb copy is restricted to in-frame clones and leaves out a portion. This sample has around 30,000 clones, with more than 85% found just once. The sequences come from CD4+ T cells from peripheral blood mononuclear cells, collected after pregnancy. These receptor sequences come from a female donor with multiple sclerosis, enrolled in a pregnancy study.

The rearrangement links TRBV19 to TRBJ1-4; D gene ambiguous. The V end was cut by 3 bases, the J end by 0 bases, with 14 bases between. The CDR3 extends over 17 amino acids. Per the germline V gene, CDR1 is LNHDA and CDR2 is SQIVND (reference sequence). DNA for the CDR3: TGTGCCAGTAGTATGGAGGGAGCGTCTGCAACTAATGAAAAACTGTTTTTT. It encodes CASSMEGASATNEKLFF.

V is TRBV2 and J is TRBJ1-5, with 8 bases that match TRBD1. CDR1 SNHLY and CDR2 FYNNEI come from the germline V gene. This CDR3 region has 14 residues. V lost 3 bases and J lost 9; bases outside the gene matches: 7. The CDR3 loop reads CASSDPSGTGPQHF. CDR3 nucleotide sequence: TGTGCCAGCAGTGATCCTTCCGGGACAGGGCCCCAGCATTTT.

The chain has TRBV13 and TRBJ1-1; no definite D call. CDR3 size: 14 residues. Germline assignment: CDR1 PRHDT and CDR2 FYEKMQ (reference sequence). Trimming removed 7 bases at V and 2 bases at J, with 14 bases between. The CDR3 DNA is TGTGCCAGCAAGGAGGTCCAGATTAACACTGAAGCTTTCTTT. Protein: CASKEVQINTEAFF.

This chain connects TRBV7-9 to TRBJ2-2; the D is unclear. The germline V and J ends were trimmed by 1 base and 7 bases, with 7 bases remaining between them. Germline CDR1 and CDR2: SEHNR and FQNEAQ (reference sequence). This CDR3 spans 13 amino acids. The CDR3 coding sequence is TGTGCCAGCAGCTTAGGTCAAATCGGGGAGCTGTTTTTT. Its protein is CASSLGQIGELFF.

The rearrangement joins TRBV29-1 to TRBJ2-6; D perhaps matches TRBD1 (6 bases). The germline V and J ends were trimmed by 6 bases and 0 bases, with 15 bases remaining between them. CDR3 length: 16 residues. Germline CDR1 SQVTM, CDR2 ANQGSEA. The CDR3 region has the DNA TGCAGCGTAGCACGGGACATAAACTCTGGGGCCAACGTCCTGACTTTC. Encoded protein: CSVARDINSGANVLTF.

J is TRBJ1-3 and V is TRBV6-1; D unresolved. The ends were cut back, 6 bases at V and 0 bases at J, with 12 bases in the middle. CDR3 length: 15 residues. Germline-derived CDR1 and CDR2 are MNHNS and SASEGT. The CDR3 region is CASSPTAHSGNTIYF. Written as DNA, the CDR3 is TGTGCCAGCAGCCCTACCGCGCACTCTGGAAACACCATATATTTT.

The chain is built from TRBV10-3 and TRBJ2-7; the match to TRBD1 covers 9 bases. The V segment lost 7 bases and the J segment 7 bases; nucleotides outside the gene matches: 8. Germline-derived CDR1 and CDR2 are ENHRY and SYGVKD. The CDR3 consists of 13 residues. CDR3 protein: CAITGTGIVEQYF. CDR3 coding DNA: TGTGCCATCACCGGGACAGGGATCGTAGAGCAGTACTTC.

The chain has TRBV7-9 and TRBJ1-1; D remains unclear. The CDR3 consists of 11 residues. Looked up from germline, CDR1 is SEHNR and CDR2 is FQNEAQ (reference sequence). V dropped 5 bases and J dropped 3 bases, with 4 bases sitting between them. CDR3 sequence (DNA): TGTGCCAGCAGCCTCTACACTGAAGCTTTCTTT. This gives the protein CASSLYTEAFF.

This rearrangement joins TRBV10-3 to TRBJ2-3; 8 bases align to TRBD1. CDR3 length: 15 residues. The germline CDR1 and CDR2 sequences are ENHRY and SYGVKD. J lost 2 bases, V lost 6 bases, and 7 bases had no gene match. Written as DNA, the CDR3 is TGTGCCATCAGAGACGGACAGGGAATCACAGATACGCAGTATTTT. Its translation is CAIRDGQGITDTQYF.

The chain has TRBV6-1 and TRBJ2-2, with TRBD1 matching 7 bases. The CDR3 covers 19 residues. Germline V gene data show CDR1 as MNHNS and CDR2 as SASEGT. V was clipped by 0 bases and J by 0 bases; unmatched bases: 10. CDR3 in DNA: TGTGCCAGCAGTGAAGCCCTAAGACCGACAGGGTCGAACACCGGGGAGCTGTTTTTT. Residues: CASSEALRPTGSNTGELFF.

This sequence joins TRBV14 and TRBJ1-1, with 12 bases aligning to TRBD1. Trimming removed 5 bases from V and 2 bases from J; junction bases left unmatched: 15. The CDR3 covers 19 residues. The V gene's germline CDR1 is SGHDN and CDR2 FVKESK. CDR3 amino acids: CASSSGTGGVGSRNTEAFF. For the CDR3, the DNA is TGTGCCAGCAGCTCCGGGACAGGGGGCGTCGGGTCCCGAAACACTGAAGCTTTCTTT. The complete variable domain, with remaining parts taken from reference TRBV14 and TRBJ1-1, reads EAGVTQFPSHSVIEKGQTVTLRCDPISGHDNLYWYRRVMGKEIKFLLHFVKESKQDESGMPNNRFLAERTGGTYSTLKVQPAELEDSGVYFCASSSGTGGVGSRNTEAFFGQGTRLTVV.

The chain employs TRBV30 and TRBJ2-3, with D tentatively TRBD1 (6 bases). Germline loops: CDR1 GTSNPN, CDR2 SVGIG (reference sequence). CDR3 size: 15 residues. The ends were cut back, 3 bases at V and 2 bases at J, with 15 bases in the middle. The CDR3 DNA reads TGTGCCTGGAGCGAAGGGGACACTTACACAGATACGCAGTATTTT. It yields the protein CAWSEGDTYTDTQYF.

This clone came up a few times. The J gene is TRBJ2-1, the V gene TRBV13; 11 nucleotides align to TRBD2. With V trimmed by 5 bases and J by 5 bases, 14 bases remained unmatched. The CDR3 is made up of 18 amino acids. Germline CDR1 reads PRHDT; CDR2 reads FYEKMQ (reference sequence). CDR3 in amino acids: CASSPRHVPGLADNEQFF. In nucleotides, the CDR3 is TGTGCCAGCAGCCCCCGACATGTTCCGGGACTAGCGGACAATGAGCAGTTCTTC.

This clone was picked up one time. The genes are TRBV7-9 and TRBJ2-1; a weak D match, TRBD1 (6 bases). CDR3 length: 13 residues. Germline CDR1 is SEHNR and CDR2 is FQNEAQ (reference sequence). V was clipped by 5 bases and J by 7 bases, with 12 bases between them. The CDR3 spells CASSPGAVNEQFF. The CDR3 DNA reads TGTGCCAGCAGCCCAGGGGCGGTTAATGAGCAGTTCTTC.

The rearrangement uses TRBV28 and TRBJ1-1; D not resolved. There are 12 residues in the CDR3. CDR1 and CDR2 (germline): MDHEN, SYDVKM. The CDR3 spells CASGTGSTEAFF. CDR3 nucleotides: TGTGCATCGGGAACTGGGTCCACTGAAGCTTTCTTT.

The chain uses TRBV7-9 and TRBJ1-2; D is ambiguous. This CDR3 is 15 amino acids long. Germline CDR1 SEHNR, CDR2 FQNEAQ (reference sequence). V lost 0 bases and J lost 5, with 13 bases in between. The CDR3 DNA sequence: TGTGCCAGCAGCTTAGCTACCGGGTACGAATATGGCTACACCTTC. Protein sequence: CASSLATGYEYGYTF. The entire variable domain, with the rest obtained from reference TRBV7-9 and TRBJ1-2, is as follows: DTGVSQNPRHKITKRGQNVTFRCDPISEHNRLYWYRQTLGQGPEFLTYFQNEAQLEKSRLLSDRFSAERPKGSFSTLEIQRTEQGDSAMYLCASSLATGYEYGYTFGSGTRLTVV.

The chain employs TRBV2 and TRBJ2-5; 9 bases match TRBD1. Germline assignment: CDR1 SNHLY and CDR2 FYNNEI. The CDR3 runs 13 residues. V lost 9 bases and J lost 3; bases outside the gene matches: 5. For the CDR3, the DNA is TGTGCCAGTACAGGGGGCGCGGAAGAGACCCAGTACTTC. Residues: CASTGGAEETQYF. Complete variable domain (other parts from reference TRBV2 and TRBJ2-5): EPEVTQTPSHQVTQMGQEVILRCVPISNHLYFYWYRQILGQKVEFLVSFYNNEISEKSEIFDDQFSVERPDGSNFTLKIRSTKLEDSAMYFCASTGGAEETQYFGPGTRLLVL.

V is TRBV19 and J is TRBJ1-5; D is ambiguous. Looked up from germline, CDR1 is LNHDA and CDR2 is SQIVND (reference sequence). The CDR3 length is 17 residues. V was trimmed by 4 bases and J by 2 bases, leaving 18 bases between them. CDR3 loop: CASSTKGFGSRNQPQHF. The DNA for the CDR3 is TGTGCCAGTAGTACGAAGGGATTTGGGAGTCGCAATCAGCCCCAGCATTTT.

V usage is TRBV7-2 and J usage is TRBJ2-6; 9 nucleotides align to TRBD2. This CDR3 is built from 18 residues. Trimming at V came to 5 bases and at J to 0 bases, leaving 8 bases not matched to a gene. Germline V gene lookup returns CDR1 SGHTA and CDR2 FQGNSA. CDR3 coding DNA: TGTGCCAGCAGCCCTGCTAGCGGGGTCCTCTCTGGGGCCAACGTCCTGACTTTC. Residues: CASSPASGVLSGANVLTF. The whole variable domain, filled in from reference TRBV7-2 and TRBJ2-6, reads GAGVSQSPSNKVTEKGKDVELRCDPISGHTALYWYRQSLGQGLEFLIYFQGNSAPDKSGLPSDRFSAERTGGSVSTLTIQRTQQEDSAVYLCASSPASGVLSGANVLTFGAGSRLTVL.

The genes are TRBV5-8 and TRBJ2-1; TRBD2 might be the D (5 bases). The V and J ends lost 3 bases and 0 bases respectively, with 10 bases between them. Germline loops: CDR1 SGHTS, CDR2 YDEGEE. There are 15 residues in the CDR3. CDR3 loop: CASSSGSSSYNEQFF. In DNA form, the CDR3 reads TGTGCCAGCAGCTCGGGGTCGAGCTCCTACAATGAGCAGTTCTTC.